The clone carrying this TCR beta chain was recorded at least ten times. Its target is unknown. The data were obtained in a study of early T cells in non-severe SARS-CoV-2 infection. Study-wide context: Unpaired chains resulted from sequencing bulk RNA of unsorted whole blood. General study results and limits: VDJdb matching, biased toward anti-spike CD8 responses, missed private and CD4 specificities.

Each single cDNA molecule received a unique molecular identifier. One entry per CDR3 protein results from TCRdb running MiXCR on the 5' RACE reads. The table has fewer than 65,000 distinct CDR3 sequences, approximately 12% seen once. The clonotype comes from an adult who was a healthcare worker with PCR-confirmed SARS-CoV-2 infection or an uninfected control (not recorded which). Sequences were obtained from whole blood.

Written as DNA, the CDR3 is TGCAGTGCTAGAATAGAGACAGGGGTCGAGCAGTACTTC. Translating it yields CSARIETGVEQYF. This chain connects TRBV20-1 to TRBJ2-7; TRBD1 matches 8 bases. Per the germline V gene, CDR1 is DFQATT and CDR2 is SNEGSKA (reference sequence). With 2 bases clipped from V and 6 bases from J, the junction kept 6 bases outside the gene matches. The CDR3 spans 13 residues.